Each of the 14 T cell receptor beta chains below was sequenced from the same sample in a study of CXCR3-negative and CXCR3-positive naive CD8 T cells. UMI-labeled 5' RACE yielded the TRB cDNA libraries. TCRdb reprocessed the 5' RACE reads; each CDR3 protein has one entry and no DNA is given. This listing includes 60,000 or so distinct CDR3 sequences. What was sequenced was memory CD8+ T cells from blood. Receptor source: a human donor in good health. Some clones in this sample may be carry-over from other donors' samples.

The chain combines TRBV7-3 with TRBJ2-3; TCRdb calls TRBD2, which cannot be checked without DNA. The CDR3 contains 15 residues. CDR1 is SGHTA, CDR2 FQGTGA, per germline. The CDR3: CASSNSGGSTDTQYF.

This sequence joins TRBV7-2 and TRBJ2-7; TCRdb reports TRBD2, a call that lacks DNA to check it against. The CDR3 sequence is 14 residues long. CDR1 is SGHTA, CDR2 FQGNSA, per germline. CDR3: CASSSGGAGYEQYF.

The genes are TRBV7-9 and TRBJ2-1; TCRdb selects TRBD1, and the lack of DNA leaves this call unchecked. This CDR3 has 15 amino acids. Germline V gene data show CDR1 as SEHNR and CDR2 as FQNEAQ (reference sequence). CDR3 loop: CASSPPGGGTGEQFF. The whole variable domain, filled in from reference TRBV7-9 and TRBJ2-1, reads DTGVSQNPRHKITKRGQNVTFRCDPISEHNRLYWYRQTLGQGPEFLTYFQNEAQLEKSRLLSDRFSAERPKGSFSTLEIQRTEQGDSAMYLCASSPPGGGTGEQFFGPGTRLTVL.

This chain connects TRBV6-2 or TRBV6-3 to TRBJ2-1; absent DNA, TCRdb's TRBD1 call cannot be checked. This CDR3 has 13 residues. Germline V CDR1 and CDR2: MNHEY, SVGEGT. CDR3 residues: CASSSGGVGEQFF.

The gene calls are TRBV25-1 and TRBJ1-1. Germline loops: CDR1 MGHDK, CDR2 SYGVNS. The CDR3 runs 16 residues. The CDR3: CASSEYPVDTNTEAFF. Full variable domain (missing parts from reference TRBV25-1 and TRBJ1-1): EADIYQTPRYLVIGTGKKITLECSQTMGHDKMYWYQQDPGMELHLIHYSYGVNSTEKGDLSSESTVSRIRTEHFPLTLESARPSHTSQYLCASSEYPVDTNTEAFFGQGTRLTVV.

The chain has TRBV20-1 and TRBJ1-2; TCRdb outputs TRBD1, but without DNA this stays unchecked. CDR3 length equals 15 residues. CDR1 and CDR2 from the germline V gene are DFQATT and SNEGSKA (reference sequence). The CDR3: CSATAGTGFSFGYTF.

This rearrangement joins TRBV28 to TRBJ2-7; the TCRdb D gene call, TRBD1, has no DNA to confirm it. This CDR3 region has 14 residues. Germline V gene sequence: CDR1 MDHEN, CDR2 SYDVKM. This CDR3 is CASSTSGQGNEQYF.

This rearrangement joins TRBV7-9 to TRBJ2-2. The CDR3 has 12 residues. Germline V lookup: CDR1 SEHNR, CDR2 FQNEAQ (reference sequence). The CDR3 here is CASSLSVGELFF. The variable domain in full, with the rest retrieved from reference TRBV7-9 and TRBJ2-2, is DTGVSQNPRHKITKRGQNVTFRCDPISEHNRLYWYRQTLGQGPEFLTYFQNEAQLEKSRLLSDRFSAERPKGSFSTLEIQRTEQGDSAMYLCASSLSVGELFFGEGSRLTVL.

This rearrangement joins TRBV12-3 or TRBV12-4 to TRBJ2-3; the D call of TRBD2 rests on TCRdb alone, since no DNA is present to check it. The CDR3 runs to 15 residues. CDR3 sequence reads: CASSPSGGLVDTQYF.

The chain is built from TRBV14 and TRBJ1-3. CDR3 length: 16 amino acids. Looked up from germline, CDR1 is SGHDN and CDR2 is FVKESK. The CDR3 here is CASSQVGGVPGNTIYF.

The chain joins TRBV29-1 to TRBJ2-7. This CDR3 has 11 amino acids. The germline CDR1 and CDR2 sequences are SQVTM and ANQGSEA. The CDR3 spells CSVEANYEQYF.

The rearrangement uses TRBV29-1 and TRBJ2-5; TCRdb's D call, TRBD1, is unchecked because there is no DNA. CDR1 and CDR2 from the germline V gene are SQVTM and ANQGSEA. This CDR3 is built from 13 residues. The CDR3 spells CSVAMGGWETQYF.

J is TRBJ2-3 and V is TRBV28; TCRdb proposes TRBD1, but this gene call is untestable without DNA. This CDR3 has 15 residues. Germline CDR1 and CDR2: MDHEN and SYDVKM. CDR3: CASSPVETGVDTQYF.

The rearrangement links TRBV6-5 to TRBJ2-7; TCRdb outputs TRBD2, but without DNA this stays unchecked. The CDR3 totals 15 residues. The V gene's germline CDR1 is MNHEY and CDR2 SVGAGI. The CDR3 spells CASSYSPSGTYEQYF.